One sample yielded the 27 T cell receptor beta chains listed below, sequenced in a study of blood T cell repertoires in COVID-19 (TCRdb year 2020). To prepare the library, the immunoSEQ multiplex PCR assay was applied. TCRdb holds this immuneACCESS table with in-frame rearrangements only. Some clones are missing; in checked studies, unresolved V genes explain under half, and the rest has no known cause. The sample profile shows 95,000 to 120,000 clones; about 85% of them were found once. About 13% of the sample goes to the ten largest clones. Material: peripheral blood. These receptors were taken from a human donor in a cohort sampled during active COVID-19.

The chain has TRBV3-1 (or the pseudogene TRBV3-2) and TRBJ2-7; tentatively, D is TRBD1 (5 bases). Germline V gene data show CDR1 as LGHDT and CDR2 as YNNKEL (reference sequence). The V end lost 1 base, the J end lost 3 bases, and 10 bases lay between the germline ends. The CDR3 is made up of 14 amino acids. CDR3 in amino acids: CASSQGPQGYEQYF. DNA for the CDR3: TGTGCCAGCAGCCAAGGTCCCCAGGGCTACGAGCAGTACTTC.

This chain connects TRBV4-2 to TRBJ2-3, with D possibly matching TRBD2 (7 bases). Germline-derived CDR1 and CDR2 are LGHNA and YNFKEQ. This CDR3 has 16 amino acids. Trimming removed 5 bases at V and 2 bases at J, with 17 bases between. The CDR3 loop is CASSKVGGGLTDTQYF. CDR3 bases: TGTGCCAGCAGCAAGGTAGGGGGGGGCCTCACAGATACGCAGTATTTT.

Only one count was recorded for this clone. This chain uses TRBV5-5 with TRBJ2-5; TRBD1 might be the D (5 bases). Germline lookup yields CDR1 SGHKS and CDR2 YYEKEE (reference sequence). This CDR3 region has 14 residues. V lost 4 bases and J lost 3, with 13 bases in between. CDR3 sequence reads: CASSRRGQEETQYF. The CDR3 nucleotides read TGTGCCAGCAGCCGAAGGGGTCAAGAAGAGACCCAGTACTTC.

The chain employs TRBV7-2 and TRBJ1-2, with D possibly matching TRBD1 (6 bases). Germline CDR1 SGHTA, CDR2 FQGNSA. CDR3 length: 16 residues. The germline V and J ends were trimmed by 5 bases and 5 bases, with 21 bases remaining between them. CDR3 nucleotides: TGTGCCAGCAGCCCTAGACATGGGGGGGACACTTATGGCTACACCTTC. This translates into CASSPRHGGDTYGYTF.

CDR3 in DNA: TGTGCCAGCAGCCTCTTGGGGGCCATGAACACTGAAGCTTTCTTT. This encodes CASSLLGAMNTEAFF. The genes are TRBV9 and TRBJ1-1; the D gene is possibly TRBD1 (6 bases). Per the germline V gene, CDR1 is SGDLS and CDR2 is YYNGEE. This CDR3 has 15 amino acids. Deletions cut 4 bases from V and 0 bases from J, with 13 bases between.

The CDR3 sequence is CASSLWLNTEAFF. As DNA, the CDR3 is TGTGCCAGCAGCTTGTGGCTGAACACTGAAGCTTTCTTT. This chain uses TRBV5-5 with TRBJ1-1; D remains unclear. This CDR3 has 13 residues. CDR1 and CDR2 (germline): SGHKS, YYEKEE (reference sequence). The V end lost 1 base, the J end lost 0 bases, and 4 bases lay between the germline ends.

This clone was counted a single time. The chain has TRBV11-3 and TRBJ2-5, with TRBD1 matching over 11 bases. V was clipped by 3 bases and J by 5 bases; unmatched bases: 5. Germline V CDR1 and CDR2: SGHNT, YENEEA. CDR3 size: 15 residues. The CDR3 nucleotides read TGTGCCAGCAGCTTCGGACAGGGGGCAGGGGAGACCCAGTACTTC. Translating it yields CASSFGQGAGETQYF.

The CDR3 sequence is CASRPSGGYEQYF. The CDR3 bases are TGTGCCAGCAGACCTAGCGGGGGGTACGAGCAGTACTTC. The chain employs TRBV11-2 and TRBJ2-7; 11 positions match TRBD2. The germline CDR1 and CDR2 sequences are SGHAT and FQNNGV. V shed 6 bases, J shed 4 bases, and the junction held 2 bases outside the gene matches. This CDR3 comprises 13 residues. The full variable domain, rest sourced from reference TRBV11-2 and TRBJ2-7, is EAGVAQSPRYKIIEKRQSVAFWCNPISGHATLYWYQQILGQGPKLLIQFQNNGVVDDSQLPKDRFSAERLKGVDSTLKIQPAKLEDSAVYLCASRPSGGYEQYFGPGTRLTVT.

The chain links TRBV4-1 to TRBJ2-7; TRBD2 matches at 7 bases. This CDR3 comprises 14 residues. J was trimmed by 0 bases and V by 1 base; bases with no gene match: 0. Germline V gene lookup returns CDR1 MGHRA and CDR2 YSYEKL. CDR3: CASSQGGGSYEQYF. The CDR3 region has the DNA TGCGCCAGCAGCCAAGGGGGGGGCTCCTACGAGCAGTACTTC.

This chain joins TRBV7-9 and TRBJ2-7, with D unclear. In germline, CDR1 is SEHNR, CDR2 FQNEAQ (reference sequence). Trimming shortened V by 4 bases and J by 1 base, and 8 bases separated the two germline ends. The CDR3 length is 13 residues. CDR3: CASSSMESYEQYF. DNA of the CDR3: TGTGCCAGCAGCTCCATGGAGTCCTACGAGCAGTACTTC.

The chain recombines TRBV28 with TRBJ2-3; D is uncertain. Trimming stripped 3 bases from V and 4 bases from J, with 5 bases between. CDR1 MDHEN and CDR2 SYDVKM come from the germline V gene. The CDR3 is 12 amino acids. CDR3: CASSFPADTQYF. DNA for the CDR3: TGTGCCAGCAGTTTTCCAGCAGATACGCAGTATTTT.

This rearrangement joins TRBV6-1 to TRBJ1-6, with TRBD1 identical over 7 bases. CDR3 length: 14 amino acids. Per germline, CDR1 MNHNS and CDR2 SASEGT. Trimming took 2 bases from V and 8 from J; bases not matched to a gene: 3. CDR3: CASSERGTDSPLHF. CDR3 bases: TGTGCCAGCAGTGAAAGGGGGACAGATTCACCCCTCCACTTT.

This rearrangement joins TRBV5-3 to TRBJ1-1; D is possibly TRBD1 (5 bases). TRBV5-3 is flagged as an ORF with uncertain function. The CDR3 is 16 residues long. Trimming shortened V by 4 bases and J by 5 bases, and 21 bases separated the two germline ends. Here the CDR3 reads CARSHTARVEGTEAFF. DNA for the CDR3: TGTGCCAGAAGCCATACCGCCAGGGTGGAAGGTACTGAAGCTTTCTTT.

CDR3 sequence: CASSLWQGREQFF. CDR3 nucleotide sequence: TGTGCCAGCAGTTTATGGCAGGGCCGCGAGCAGTTCTTC. The chain carries TRBV28 and TRBJ2-1; a weak D match, TRBD1 (5 bases). V was trimmed by 0 bases and J by 10 bases, leaving 10 bases between them. This CDR3 is 13 amino acids long. The V gene's germline CDR1 is MDHEN and CDR2 SYDVKM.

The V call is TRBV2, the J call TRBJ2-5; 7 nucleotides line up with TRBD1. The CDR3 is 12 amino acids. V lost 7 bases, J lost 3 bases, and 2 bases stayed unmatched. Germline CDR1 SNHLY, CDR2 FYNNEI. DNA of the CDR3: TGTGCCAGCAACAGGGGTAAAGAGACCCAGTACTTC. Its protein is CASNRGKETQYF.

The V call is TRBV9, the J call TRBJ2-3; TRBD1 might be the D (5 bases). The CDR3 length is 15 residues. The V gene lost 3 bases and the J gene lost 1 base, with 12 bases spanning the gap. Germline values: CDR1 SGDLS, CDR2 YYNGEE. CDR3 sequence (DNA): TGTGCCAGCAGCGCAGGACACGCCGGCACAGATACGCAGTATTTT. The encoded protein is CASSAGHAGTDTQYF.

This clone was counted a few times. The chain combines TRBV5-6 with TRBJ2-7, with a tentative D call TRBD1 (5 bases). V lost 0 bases to trimming and J lost 3 bases, with 10 bases between them. This CDR3 has 14 amino acids. Germline V lookup: CDR1 SGHDT, CDR2 YYEEEE. CDR3 residues: CASSLEVGDYEQYF. CDR3 DNA: TGTGCCAGCAGCTTGGAGGTAGGGGACTACGAGCAGTACTTC.

This chain links TRBV19 with TRBJ1-2, with D maybe TRBD1 (5 bases). The length of the CDR3 is 13 residues. Germline lookup yields CDR1 LNHDA and CDR2 SQIVND (reference sequence). With 6 bases removed from V and 6 bases from J, the gap between germline ends came to 14 bases. This CDR3 reads CASRNGGNDGYTF. The CDR3 DNA reads as TGTGCCAGTAGAAACGGGGGAAATGATGGCTACACCTTC.

Only one count was recorded for this clone. The V and J genes are TRBV12-3 or TRBV12-4 and TRBJ1-5; no clear D. The CDR3 is 13 residues long. Trimming removed 2 bases at V and 1 base at J, with 3 bases between. CDR3 region: CASSLQSNQPQHF. CDR3 in DNA: TGTGCCAGCAGTTTACAGAGCAATCAGCCCCAGCATTTT.

This chain uses TRBV29-1 with TRBJ2-7; TRBD2 matches 8 bases. The CDR3 length is 14 residues. Germline CDR1 SQVTM, CDR2 ANQGSEA. V was clipped by 4 bases and J by 2 bases; unmatched bases: 7. The CDR3 here is CSVGDAGGPYEQYF. DNA of the CDR3: TGCAGCGTTGGAGATGCGGGGGGCCCCTACGAGCAGTACTTC.

This chain uses TRBV12-3 or TRBV12-4 with TRBJ2-2; no clear D. V lost 1 base, J lost 7 bases, and 7 bases lay in between. The length of the CDR3 is 13 residues. This CDR3 reads CASSLGGIGELFF. CDR3 coding DNA: TGTGCCAGCAGTTTAGGCGGTATCGGGGAGCTGTTTTTT.

The rearrangement uses TRBV10-3 and TRBJ1-2; D might be TRBD1 (6 bases). The germline CDR1 and CDR2 sequences are ENHRY and SYGVKD. The CDR3 spans 13 residues. The V end was cut by 2 bases, the J end by 2 bases, with 6 bases between. The CDR3 protein is CAISETGNYGYTF. Written as DNA, the CDR3 is TGTGCCATCAGTGAGACAGGGAACTATGGCTACACCTTC.

The sample holds a few counts of this clone. The chain links TRBV9 to TRBJ1-6; TRBD1 matches 9 bases. Germline CDR1 reads SGDLS; CDR2 reads YYNGEE. The CDR3 consists of 15 residues. The junction had 9 bases not matched to a gene; V was cut back by 4 bases and J by 10 bases. The CDR3: CASSLAGTGQSPLHF. DNA of the CDR3: TGTGCCAGCAGCCTGGCCGGGACAGGGCAGTCACCCCTCCACTTT. Full variable domain (missing parts from reference TRBV9 and TRBJ1-6): DSGVTQTPKHLITATGQRVTLRCSPRSGDLSVYWYQQSLDQGLQFLIQYYNGEERAKGNILERFSAQQFPDLHSELNLSSLELGDSALYFCASSLAGTGQSPLHFGNGTRLTVT.

This chain links TRBV6-6 with TRBJ1-1; D is undetermined. V gave up 6 bases and J gave up 2 bases, with 7 bases separating them. Germline assignment: CDR1 MNHNY and CDR2 SVGAGI (reference sequence). CDR3 length: 12 residues. CDR3 nucleotides: TGTGCCAGCAGACTCCCTAACACTGAAGCTTTCTTT. It codes for CASRLPNTEAFF.

The rearrangement joins TRBV7-2 to TRBJ1-4; 7 positions match TRBD1. V trimming: 3 bases; J trimming: 0 bases; junction bases outside the gene matches: 4. The V gene's germline CDR1 is SGHTA and CDR2 FQGNSA. There are 16 residues in the CDR3. CDR3 loop: CASSFTGAPTNEKLFF. For the CDR3, the DNA is TGTGCCAGCAGCTTTACAGGGGCCCCAACTAATGAAAAACTGTTTTTT.

The chain is built from TRBV6-5 and TRBJ1-5, with 8 positions matching TRBD1. CDR3 length: 15 amino acids. The germline V gene encodes CDR1 MNHEY and CDR2 SVGAGI. Unmatched junction bases numbered 12, after V lost 8 bases and J lost 6 bases. Written as DNA, the CDR3 is TGTGCCAGCGGGCCCCGGACAGGGTCAATTCAGCCCCAGCATTTT. Translated: CASGPRTGSIQPQHF.

The CDR3 region has the DNA TGTGCCAGCAGCCCAAGGGACCAGGGGGCAGGTGAGCAGTTCTTC. It specifies CASSPRDQGAGEQFF. J is TRBJ2-1 and V is TRBV11-2, with 8 bases fitting TRBD1. The junction had 12 bases not matched to a gene; V was cut back by 5 bases and J by 9 bases. Looked up from germline, CDR1 is SGHAT and CDR2 is FQNNGV. The CDR3 has 15 residues.